The 12 T cell receptor beta chains given below trace back to one sample, sequenced in a study of T cell responses to AZD1222 COVID-19 vaccine. The table came from immunoSEQ multiplex PCR; TCRdb's copy has only in-frame clones and leaves some out. Seen here are some 120,000 clones, 93% observed once, and the top ten hold over 2.5%. The input for sequencing was peripheral blood, taken on day 0 of AZD1222 vaccination. The receptor source for this set is an adult in good health.

The chain carries TRBV11-2 and TRBJ1-3; no firm D call. Germline CDR1 is SGHAT and CDR2 is FQNNGV. V shed 3 bases and J shed 0 bases, with 9 bases lying between them. The CDR3 is 15 amino acids. CDR3 nucleotides: TGTGCCAGCAGCTTGGATGCCCGCTCTGGAAACACCATATATTTT. This codes for CASSLDARSGNTIYF.

This chain connects TRBV18 to TRBJ1-1, with no clear D. Trimming took off 1 base at V and 3 bases at J, with 12 bases between the two ends. Germline lookup yields CDR1 KGHSH and CDR2 LQKENI. This CDR3 has 15 amino acids. This CDR3 is CASSPLTPGDTEAFF. The CDR3 coding sequence is TGTGCCAGCTCACCACTAACTCCCGGGGACACTGAAGCTTTCTTT.

The genes are TRBV5-1 and TRBJ2-7, with 9 bases aligning to TRBD1. The CDR3 has 15 residues. CDR1 is SGHRS, CDR2 YFSETQ, per germline. Trimming removed 0 bases from V and 5 bases from J; junction bases left unmatched: 6. Written as DNA, the CDR3 is TGCGCCAGCAGCTTGGCCGGGACAGGGTCCCACGAGCAGTACTTC. Translated: CASSLAGTGSHEQYF. The variable domain in full, completed from reference TRBV5-1 and TRBJ2-7, reads KAGVTQTPRYLIKTRGQQVTLSCSPISGHRSVSWYQQTPGQGLQFLFEYFSETQRNKGNFPGRFSGRQFSNSRSEMNVSTLELGDSALYLCASSLAGTGSHEQYFGPGTRLTVT.

The chain links TRBV7-2 to TRBJ2-7; 9 bases are a match to TRBD2. The CDR3 runs to 15 residues. V gave up 3 bases and J gave up 3 bases; unmatched junction bases: 6. Germline-derived CDR1 and CDR2 are SGHTA and FQGNSA. CDR3 sequence reads: CASSLDSGRFYEQYF. The DNA for the CDR3 is TGTGCCAGCAGCTTGGATAGCGGGAGATTCTACGAGCAGTACTTC.

The chain uses TRBV5-1 and TRBJ1-2; D is unclear. The ends were cut back, 4 bases at V and 5 bases at J, with 12 bases in the middle. Germline CDR1 reads SGHRS; CDR2 reads YFSETQ. The CDR3 runs to 13 residues. The CDR3 DNA sequence: TGCGCCAGCAGCGCCTTTCTTGGGTATGGCTACACCTTC. Amino acid sequence: CASSAFLGYGYTF.

The chain joins TRBV30 to TRBJ2-1, with 10 bases fitting TRBD2. The CDR3 has 16 residues. Trimming at V came to 2 bases and at J to 4 bases, leaving 8 bases not matched to a gene. The V gene's germline CDR1 is GTSNPN and CDR2 SVGIG (reference sequence). CDR3 DNA: TGTGCCTGGAGTCAGGGGGCTAGCGGGAGATACAATGAGCAGTTCTTC. It translates to CAWSQGASGRYNEQFF.

The chain has TRBV6-5 and TRBJ1-2, with unresolved D. The germline V gene encodes CDR1 MNHEY and CDR2 SVGAGI. The length of the CDR3 is 14 residues. The V gene lost 6 bases and the J gene lost 8 bases, with 19 bases spanning the gap. The CDR3 spells CASSPARTVDGYTF. The CDR3 region has the DNA TGTGCCAGCAGCCCCGCCCGTACAGTCGACGGCTACACCTTC.

The CDR3 coding sequence is TGTGCCTGTCCTGGGGGGGGTTACACTGAAGCTTTCTTT. It yields the protein CACPGGGYTEAFF. This sequence joins TRBV30 and TRBJ1-1; D might be TRBD1 (5 bases). Deletions cut 6 bases from V and 3 bases from J, with 14 bases between. The germline V gene encodes CDR1 GTSNPN and CDR2 SVGIG (reference sequence). The CDR3 totals 13 residues.

V gene TRBV7-6 combines with J gene TRBJ1-3, with 9 bases identical to TRBD1. Germline CDR1 SGHVS, CDR2 FNYEAQ. Unmatched junction bases numbered 12, after V lost 5 bases and J lost 1 base. The CDR3 has 18 amino acids. The CDR3 sequence is CASSQPFRDRASGNTIYF. For the CDR3, the DNA is TGTGCCAGCAGCCAGCCTTTTCGGGACAGGGCGTCTGGAAACACCATATATTTT.

This chain connects TRBV5-1 to TRBJ2-5; 12 positions match TRBD1. Germline V lookup: CDR1 SGHRS, CDR2 YFSETQ. CDR3 size: 18 residues. The V and J ends lost 4 bases and 2 bases, in that order; junction bases with no gene match: 12. CDR3 amino acids: CASSLGGTGGVGQETQYF. CDR3 nucleotides: TGCGCCAGCAGCCTCGGGGGGACAGGGGGCGTCGGGCAAGAGACCCAGTACTTC.

The chain carries TRBV15 and TRBJ1-6; no firm D call. The V gene's germline CDR1 is LNHNV and CDR2 YYDKDF (reference sequence). This CDR3 is 14 amino acids long. V was clipped by 1 base and J by 8 bases, with 9 bases between them. The CDR3 loop is CATSRVLLDSPLHF. The CDR3 nucleotides are TGTGCCACCAGCAGAGTTCTTCTAGATTCACCCCTCCACTTT. The entire variable domain, with the rest obtained from reference TRBV15 and TRBJ1-6, is as follows: DAMVIQNPRYQVTQFGKPVTLSCSQTLNHNVMYWYQQKSSQAPKLLFHYYDKDFNNEADTPDNFQSRRPNTSFCFLDIRSPGLGDTAMYLCATSRVLLDSPLHFGNGTRLTVT.

The V gene is TRBV29-1, the J gene TRBJ2-5, with a tentative D call TRBD2 (5 bases). The germline V gene has CDR1 SQVTM and CDR2 ANQGSEA. Trimming stripped 3 bases from V and 2 bases from J, with 19 bases between. There are 16 residues in the CDR3. This chain's CDR3 is CSVDRVARGKQETQYF. Here the CDR3 DNA reads TGCAGCGTTGATCGGGTTGCGAGAGGGAAACAAGAGACCCAGTACTTC.